The present T cell receptor beta chain was sequenced within a study of T cell repertoires in cytomegalovirus infection. Overall study context: In the study, CMV epitopes included recently identified HLA-C-restricted and well-studied HLA-B-restricted ones. TCR beta signatures that were public indicated CMV infection and matching HLA type.

To note about this clonotype: The antigen is undetermined.

Overall study findings and caveats: What dominated the ex vivo response were HLA-C-restricted CMV-specific TCR beta clonotypes.

TCRdb called the reads again in MiXCR, with one record for every CDR3 protein. This table holds 70,000 to 95,000 distinct CDR3 sequences, approximately 30% found once. The junction had 3 bases not matched to a gene; V was cut back by 2 bases and J by 5 bases. CDR3 length: 13 amino acids. Per germline, CDR1 MGHDK and CDR2 SYGVNS. This receptor was identified in a human donor in good health (CMV status not recorded). Some clones in this sample may be carry-over from other donors' samples. The specimen was CD8+ T cells from cultured PBMCs, collected from culture after CMV antigen stimulation. This chain links TRBV25-1 with TRBJ2-7; 7 nucleotides agree with TRBD2. This chain's CDR3 is CASSEPRGDEQYF. CDR3 sequence (DNA): TGTGCCAGCAGTGAACCCCGGGGGGACGAGCAGTACTTC.